A selection of T cell receptor beta chains follows, all from one sample in a study of radiation and T cells in renal cell carcinoma. Profiled with immunoSEQ multiplex PCR; TCRdb holds only in-frame clones, not every one. Here the sample spans around 20,000 clones, around 52% being singletons. The sequenced sample was tumor tissue, obtained from a patient whose treatment included radiotherapy and nephrectomy. All receptors come from a woman aged 45-65 years with renal cell carcinoma. Both conserved end residues are trimmed from each CDR3.

J gene: TRBJ2-2
V gene: TRBV6-4
CDR3 protein: ASTPGQGALFTGELF

J gene: TRBJ1-2
V gene: TRBV4-1
CDR3 protein: ASSLDSGAYGYT

J gene: TRBJ2-3
V gene: TRBV4-1
CDR3 protein: ASSQAPGVRVDTQY

J gene: TRBJ1-1
V gene: TRBV6-1
CDR3 protein: ASKQGMNTEAF

J gene: TRBJ2-5
V gene: TRBV11-1
CDR3 protein: ASSPGLAGGNFQETQY

J gene: TRBJ1-1
V gene: TRBV5-6
CDR3 protein: ASSFRGTTEAF

J gene: TRBJ1-3
V gene: TRBV15
CDR3 protein: ATSRKGQGTGNTIY

J gene: TRBJ1-1
V gene: TRBV30
CDR3 protein: AWTTGFNTEAF

J gene: TRBJ2-4
V gene: TRBV12-2
CDR3 protein: ASRSGRGSFGGPKNIQY

J gene: TRBJ1-2
V gene: TRBV4-1
CDR3 protein: ASSQGPGRDYGYT

J gene: TRBJ2-1
V gene: TRBV18
CDR3 protein: ASSRSGGNYYNEQF

J gene: TRBJ1-2
V gene: TRBV2
CDR3 protein: ASSYPGQGSNYGYT

J gene: TRBJ1-4
V gene: TRBV7-9
CDR3 protein: ASSLIGTHEKLF

J gene: TRBJ2-7
V gene: TRBV4-1
CDR3 protein: ASSHAGERNSEQY

J gene: TRBJ2-2
V gene: TRBV7-8
CDR3 protein: ASSLSGGDTGELF

J gene: TRBJ2-7
V gene: TRBV4-3
CDR3 protein: ASSQGNAGSYEQY

J gene: TRBJ2-3
V gene: TRBV10-3
CDR3 protein: ATSARDMDRDTDTQY

J gene: TRBJ2-1
V gene: TRBV5-1
CDR3 protein: ASSPALGGEQF

J gene: TRBJ2-3
V gene: TRBV2
CDR3 protein: ASSFLNTDTQY

J gene: TRBJ2-1
V gene: TRBV9
CDR3 protein: ASSKRDPYNEQF

J gene: TRBJ2-3
V gene: TRBV6-1
CDR3 protein: ASSGAGGPLDTQY

J gene: TRBJ1-3
V gene: TRBV4-2
CDR3 protein: ASSQDFDRSLGNTIY

J gene: TRBJ1-1
V gene: TRBV7-3
CDR3 protein: ASSTRVNTEAF

J gene: TRBJ1-1
V gene: TRBV7-6
CDR3 protein: ASSHGPGASEAF

J gene: TRBJ2-1
V gene: TRBV7-9
CDR3 protein: ASSSPGYNEQF

J gene: TRBJ1-1
V gene: TRBV7-6
CDR3 protein: ASSFPADTEAF

J gene: TRBJ1-2
V gene: TRBV29-1
CDR3 protein: SVGGPHVLYGYT

J gene: TRBJ2-5
V gene: TRBV25-1
CDR3 protein: ASSDPRDRATETQY

J gene: TRBJ2-1
V gene: TRBV6-1
CDR3 protein: ASTGTSGGADEQF

J gene: TRBJ2-7
V gene: TRBV4-2
CDR3 protein: ASSQEASRTYEQY

J gene: TRBJ2-3
V gene: TRBV9
CDR3 protein: ASSVGGLGSDTQY

J gene: TRBJ2-7
V gene: TRBV30
CDR3 protein: AWSRGQYEQY

J gene: TRBJ2-1
V gene: TRBV4-1
CDR3 protein: ASSPDRGGILDYEQF

J gene: TRBJ1-5
V gene: TRBV2
CDR3 protein: ASSYSHQPQH

J gene: TRBJ2-1
V gene: TRBV7-8
CDR3 protein: ASSYLLAVPSSYNEQF

J gene: TRBJ1-6
V gene: TRBV4-1
CDR3 protein: ASSHDRTNSPLH

J gene: TRBJ1-2
V gene: TRBV7-8
CDR3 protein: ASSPGSERTYGYT

J gene: TRBJ2-5
V gene: TRBV5-1
CDR3 protein: ATAAGGPQETQY

J gene: TRBJ1-2
V gene: TRBV19
CDR3 protein: ASSMRRVDYGYT

J gene: TRBJ2-5
V gene: TRBV10-3
CDR3 protein: AISVGGTGGAETQY

J gene: TRBJ1-2
V gene: TRBV6-1
CDR3 protein: ASSESNLPEKGYT

J gene: TRBJ2-5
V gene: TRBV4-1
CDR3 protein: ASSQGQGVQETQY

J gene: TRBJ2-1
V gene: TRBV6-6
CDR3 protein: ASSSQTTPNEQF

J gene: TRBJ1-2
V gene: TRBV5-5
CDR3 protein: ASSLAGTSYGYT

J gene: TRBJ2-7
V gene: TRBV7-2
CDR3 protein: ASSFIAGGRLSSYEQY